This T cell receptor beta chain originates from a study of graft-versus-host responses after intestinal transplantation (dated by TCRdb to about 2021). Regarding the study in general: The transplants that recipients received were multivisceral, liver-intestinal, or isolated intestinal. Graft-versus-host and host-versus-graft alloreactive T cell clones were tracked in the graft, circulation and bone marrow after intestinal transplantation using bulk TCR-beta CDR3 sequencing. Rather than being sequenced by the commercial service, samples from three later patients were sequenced in-house on an Illumina MiSeq and processed with MiXCR. Alloreactive clones were identified by sequencing pre-transplant mixed lymphocyte reaction products and comparing them with unstimulated pre-transplant donor and recipient T cells. A peak of at least 4% donor T cells among recipient peripheral blood mononuclear cells was the definition used for donor T cell macrochimerism. A cohort of roughly 25 intestinal transplant recipients, including one retransplant, was enrolled, and a few patients lacking pretransplant specimens were excluded. Every recipient was given anti-thymocyte globulin induction, followed by about three years of maintenance tacrolimus and steroids. The study at large found these results: The relatively low number and heterogeneity of intestinal transplant patients limited the conclusions. Peak levels of circulating GvH clones were associated with declines in HvG clones early after transplant. High GvH to HvG T cell clonal ratios were observed in the allografts of patients with donor T cell macrochimerism. GvH clones turned up in recipient bone marrow, with some appearing earlier in ileal mucosa or blood, a pattern consistent with an intestinal mucosal origin.

The CDR3 sequence holds 15 residues, the cysteine and phenylalanine included. Only the CDR3 portion is preserved as DNA: 45 bases, with reading frame beginning at the first base. CDR1 MNHEY and CDR2 SVGAGI were looked up in the germline V gene. After removal of 0 bases from V and 10 bases from J, the junction retains 9 bases not matched to a gene. In its sample, this clone was seen a few times. The antigen it recognizes is unknown. The record has no base qualities; no much larger clone is one base away. The library was produced with the immunoSEQ multiplex PCR assay. For most patients, genomic DNA was isolated with the Qiagen DNeasy Blood and Tissue Kit and sent frozen to Adaptive Biotechnologies for TCR sequencing. For most patients, high-throughput TCR-beta CDR3 sequencing of genomic DNA was performed by Adaptive Biotechnologies. The original methods were these. TCR sequencing data were retrieved from Adaptive's ImmunoSEQ software for more than 15 patients, whereas a few other patients were processed with MiXCR and VDJtools. To correct CD4 versus CD8 sorting errors, any sequence found in both subsets at a frequency ratio below 5:1 was removed. CDR3 nucleotide sequences shared between donor and recipient were removed because the origin of such sequences could not be assigned. At least 2-fold expansion over unstimulated cells and a minimum CFSE-low frequency of 0.002% (template counts) or 0.001% (read counts) were required for clones to be classified as alloreactive. Clones were considered mappable if detected in sequenced pre-transplant spleen, lymph node, or MLR CFSE-low populations of the donor or recipient. Cumulative frequency of alloreactive clones was calculated as a percentage of all sequences weighted by copy number. As stored in TCRdb, this immuneACCESS dataset retains in-frame rearrangements with V and J assigned. A fraction of the clones does not appear; measured against another copy, unresolved V genes explain less than half of the discrepancy, and the remainder lacks a known reason. Clone size and V and J calls were adopted from that table, with D and trimming inferred from the DNA. The sample has some 86,000 clones on record, just over 90% of them singletons. About 6.3% of the sample is taken by the ten largest.

The label giving this sample's time point can be read as: cells obtained before transplantation from donor or recipient. CD3+CD4+ and CD3+CD8+ populations were FACS-sorted from unstimulated pre-transplant donor and recipient cells taken from spleen or lymph nodes. This chain joins TRBV6-5 to TRBJ1-2; 9 bases in the junction line up with TRBD1. This sequence originates from a human donor who received an intestinal transplant. The source material was unstimulated CD8+ T cells sorted from spleen or lymph node cells, sampled before intestinal transplant. DNA sequence: TGTGCCAGCAGTTACTCAAAAGGGACAGGGATCGCCTACACCTTC. This gives the protein CASSYSKGTGIAYTF.